The T cell receptor (beta chain) under discussion was sequenced for a study of somatic mutations in cytotoxic T cells in rheumatoid arthritis. Whole-study findings and limits: Neither rheumatoid arthritis patients nor age-matched healthy controls had significantly different CD8+ T-cell clonality from the other group.

Separation of CD4+ and CD8+ cells was performed by positive magnetic bead selection, and purity was verified by flow cytometry. Of note for this clone: Its target is not known.

The CDR3 consists of 16 residues. The J segment lost 5 bases and the V segment lost 0 bases, leaving 9 bases of the junction unmatched. The germline V gene encodes CDR1 SGDLS and CDR2 YYNGEE. Libraries were prepared by immunoSEQ multiplex PCR; TCRdb keeps only in-frame clonotypes and omits some of them. The table has more than 10,000 clones, under 85% seen once. The sequence was obtained from a man in his forties or fifties in good health. The chain combines TRBV9 with TRBJ2-5, with 8 bases lining up with TRBD2. Sequencing was carried out using CD8+ T cells sorted from blood. The CDR3 here is CASSVGFGGAIETQYF. The CDR3, as DNA: TGTGCCAGCAGCGTAGGGTTCGGGGGGGCCATTGAGACCCAGTACTTC.